Listed here are 9 T cell receptor beta chains from one sample, sequenced in a study of shared clonotypes between healthy human individuals. CD8 cells regarded as naive lacked CD45RO, were positively chosen for CCR7, and omitted terminally differentiated effector memory CD45RA+ cells. Profiling relied on immunoSEQ multiplex PCR, and the TCRdb table lists in-frame clones only, not all of them. The sample yields more than 2 million clones, 90% to 95% seen once. The sequenced sample consisted of naive CD8+ T cells from PBMCs. These receptors all come from a man aged 18 to 29 in good health. Some clones in this sample may be carry-over from other donors' samples.

The chain employs TRBV2 and TRBJ2-7, with D perhaps matching TRBD1 (6 bases). The CDR3 consists of 16 residues. From germline, CDR1 is SNHLY and CDR2 FYNNEI. Trimming left V 6 bases short and J 4 bases short, with 22 bases between. The CDR3 DNA is TGTGCCAGCAGGGACCTACAGGGCTCGGAAGTTTACGAGCAGTACTTC. Amino acids: CASRDLQGSEVYEQYF.

This chain uses TRBV4-1 with TRBJ2-1; 8 bases align to TRBD2. CDR1 and CDR2 from the germline V gene are MGHRA and YSYEKL. V gave up 8 bases and J gave up 4 bases; unmatched junction bases: 7. The CDR3 is made up of 14 amino acids. CDR3 protein: CASASAGAYNEQFF. The CDR3 DNA sequence: TGCGCCAGCGCCTCAGCGGGGGCATACAATGAGCAGTTCTTC.

V is TRBV29-1 and J is TRBJ2-5, with D unclear. This CDR3 has 15 residues. V dropped 0 bases and J dropped 1 base, with 12 bases sitting between them. Germline values: CDR1 SQVTM, CDR2 ANQGSEA. The CDR3 nucleotides read TGCAGCGTTGAAGATCCGCTAAGGTCCCAAGAGACCCAGTACTTC. Its translation is CSVEDPLRSQETQYF.

This clone was counted only a few times. This chain links TRBV10-3 with TRBJ1-2; the D is unclear. Germline CDR1 reads ENHRY; CDR2 reads SYGVKD. The V and J ends lost 5 bases and 10 bases respectively, with 17 bases between them. The CDR3 is made up of 13 amino acids. CDR3 bases: TGTGCCATCAGTTTCGGGGAAATCCCTTACTACACCTTC. The encoded protein is CAISFGEIPYYTF.

The rearrangement joins TRBV19 to TRBJ2-5; the match to TRBD2 covers 8 bases. There are 14 residues in the CDR3. CDR1 LNHDA and CDR2 SQIVND come from the germline V gene (reference sequence). V lost 4 bases to trimming and J lost 4 bases; unmatched junction nucleotides: 5. CDR3 bases: TGTGCCAGTAGTACGCGGGAGGATGGAGAGACCCAGTACTTC. Protein: CASSTREDGETQYF.

CDR3 protein: CASSLAWFSTGELFF. The CDR3 DNA follows: TGTGCCAGCAGCTTGGCGTGGTTTTCAACCGGGGAGCTGTTTTTT. The chain links TRBV5-5 to TRBJ2-2; D not certain. V lost 0 bases, J lost 5 bases, and 11 bases lay in between. From germline, CDR1 is SGHKS and CDR2 YYEKEE (reference sequence). The CDR3 has 15 amino acids.

This rearrangement joins TRBV11-2 to TRBJ2-2, with TRBD2 matching 14 bases. The CDR3 is 19 amino acids. Germline V lookup: CDR1 SGHAT, CDR2 FQNNGV. Trimming cost V 4 bases and J 6 bases; bases outside gene matches: 13. The chain's CDR3 is CASSSRPGTSGSVAGELFF. In nucleotides, the CDR3 is TGTGCCAGCAGCTCTCGTCCCGGGACTAGCGGGAGCGTGGCCGGGGAGCTGTTTTTT.

The V and J genes are TRBV15 and TRBJ1-5, with D perhaps TRBD1 (6 bases). Trimming stripped 2 bases from V and 4 bases from J, with 21 bases between. The germline V gene encodes CDR1 LNHNV and CDR2 YYDKDF (reference sequence). The CDR3 covers 18 residues. In nucleotides, the CDR3 is TGTGCCACCAGCAGAACGCCCCTCAATCTACAGGGAAATCAGCCCCAGCATTTT. Amino acids: CATSRTPLNLQGNQPQHF.

The V and J genes are TRBV2 and TRBJ1-2; a possible D gene is TRBD1 (5 bases). This CDR3 contains 15 residues. V gave up 4 bases and J gave up 4 bases, with 16 bases separating them. CDR1 and CDR2 (germline): SNHLY, FYNNEI. CDR3 sequence (DNA): TGTGCCAGCAGTGGACAAGGTCCTGGGGGCTATGGCTACACCTTC. As protein: CASSGQGPGGYGYTF.